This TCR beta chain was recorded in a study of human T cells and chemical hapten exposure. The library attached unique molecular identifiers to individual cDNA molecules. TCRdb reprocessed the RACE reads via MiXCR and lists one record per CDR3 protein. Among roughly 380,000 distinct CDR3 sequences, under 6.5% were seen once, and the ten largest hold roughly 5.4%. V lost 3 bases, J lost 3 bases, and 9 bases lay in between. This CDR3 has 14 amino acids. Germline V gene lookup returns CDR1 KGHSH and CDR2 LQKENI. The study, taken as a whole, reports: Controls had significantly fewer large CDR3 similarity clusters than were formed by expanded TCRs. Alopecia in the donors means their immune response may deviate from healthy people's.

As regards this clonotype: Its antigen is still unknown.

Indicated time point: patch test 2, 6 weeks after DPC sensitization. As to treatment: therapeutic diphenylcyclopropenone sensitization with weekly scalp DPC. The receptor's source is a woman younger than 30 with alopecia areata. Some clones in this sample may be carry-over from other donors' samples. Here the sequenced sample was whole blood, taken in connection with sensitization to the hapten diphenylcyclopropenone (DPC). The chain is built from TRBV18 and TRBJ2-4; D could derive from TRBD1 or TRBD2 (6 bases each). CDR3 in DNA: TGTGCCAGCTCACCGGGGGGCGGCAAAAACATTCAGTACTTC. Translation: CASSPGGGKNIQYF.